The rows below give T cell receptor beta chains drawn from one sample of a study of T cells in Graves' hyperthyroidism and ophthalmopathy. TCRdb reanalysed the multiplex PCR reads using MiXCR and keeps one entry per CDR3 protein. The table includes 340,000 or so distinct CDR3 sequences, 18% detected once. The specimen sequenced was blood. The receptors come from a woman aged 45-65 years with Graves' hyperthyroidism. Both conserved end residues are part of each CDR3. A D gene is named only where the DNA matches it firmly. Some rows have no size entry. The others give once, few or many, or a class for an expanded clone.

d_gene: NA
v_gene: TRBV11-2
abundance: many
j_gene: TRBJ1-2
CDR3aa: CASRQLPRARDSGYTF
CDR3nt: TGTGCCAGCAGACAACTTCCCCGGGCCAGGGATAGTGGCTACACCTTC

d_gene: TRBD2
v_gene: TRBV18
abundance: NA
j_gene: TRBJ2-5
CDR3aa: CASSPETSGGETQYF
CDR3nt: TGTGCCAGCTCACCAGAGACTAGCGGGGGCGAGACCCAGTACTTC

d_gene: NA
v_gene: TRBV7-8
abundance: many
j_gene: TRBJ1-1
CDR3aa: CASSLLISLNTEAFF
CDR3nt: TGTGCCAGCAGCTTATTGATTTCTTTGAACACTGAAGCTTTCTTT

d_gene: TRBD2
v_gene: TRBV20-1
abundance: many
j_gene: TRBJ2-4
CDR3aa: CSAKPGTSGGAENIQYF
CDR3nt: TGCAGTGCTAAGCCCGGGACTAGCGGGGGGGCAGAAAACATTCAGTACTTC

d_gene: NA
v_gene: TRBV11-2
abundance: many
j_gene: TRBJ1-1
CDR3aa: CASSPLDSFTEAFF
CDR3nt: TGTGCCAGCAGCCCACTTGACAGTTTTACTGAAGCTTTCTTT

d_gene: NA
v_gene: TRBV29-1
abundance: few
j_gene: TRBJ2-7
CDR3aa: CSVVSSGYEQYF
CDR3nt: TGCAGCGTTGTATCCAGTGGGTACGAGCAGTACTTC

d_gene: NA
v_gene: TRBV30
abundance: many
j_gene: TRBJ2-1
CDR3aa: CAWRPESSYNEQFF
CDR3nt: TGTGCCTGGAGGCCCGAGAGCTCCTACAATGAGCAGTTCTTC

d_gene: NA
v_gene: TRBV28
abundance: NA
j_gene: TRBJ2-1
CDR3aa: CASSYRAGEENEQFF
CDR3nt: TGTGCCAGCAGTTACAGGGCCGGCGAGGAAAATGAGCAGTTCTTC

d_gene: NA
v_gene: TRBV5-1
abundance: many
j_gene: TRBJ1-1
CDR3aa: CASSLLDDSTEAFF
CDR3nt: TGCGCCAGCAGCTTGTTGGATGACAGCACTGAAGCTTTCTTT

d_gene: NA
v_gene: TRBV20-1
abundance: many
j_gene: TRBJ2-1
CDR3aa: CSARTWAGRRYNEQFF
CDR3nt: TGCAGTGCTAGAACGTGGGCGGGTAGACGCTACAATGAGCAGTTCTTC

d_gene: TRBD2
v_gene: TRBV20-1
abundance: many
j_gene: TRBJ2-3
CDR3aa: CSARDQREYDTQYF
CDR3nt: TGCAGTGCTAGAGATCAGCGGGAGTATGATACGCAGTATTTT

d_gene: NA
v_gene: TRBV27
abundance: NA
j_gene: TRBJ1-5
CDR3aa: CASSSRGKGSNQPQHF
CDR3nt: TGTGCCAGCAGTTCTAGGGGCAAGGGGAGCAATCAGCCCCAGCATTTT

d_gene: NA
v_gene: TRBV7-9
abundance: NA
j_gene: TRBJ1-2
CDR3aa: CASSSHPGAADGYTF
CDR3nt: TGTGCCAGCAGCTCGCACCCGGGGGCTGCTGATGGCTACACCTTC

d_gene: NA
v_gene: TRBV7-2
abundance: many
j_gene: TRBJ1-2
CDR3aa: CASSLPGDYGYTF
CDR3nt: TGTGCCAGCAGCTTACCAGGGGACTATGGCTACACCTTC

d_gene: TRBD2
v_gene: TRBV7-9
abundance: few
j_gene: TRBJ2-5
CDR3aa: CASSLVSGALETQYF
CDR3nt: TGTGCCAGCAGCTTAGTGAGCGGGGCGCTAGAGACCCAGTACTTC

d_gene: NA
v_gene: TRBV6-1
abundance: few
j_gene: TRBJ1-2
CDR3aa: CASSFDTGTYGYTF
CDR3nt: TGTGCCAGCAGTTTTGACACAGGGACCTATGGCTACACCTTC

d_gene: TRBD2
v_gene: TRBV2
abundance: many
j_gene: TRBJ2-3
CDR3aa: CAISRGLDTDTQYF
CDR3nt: TGTGCCATCTCGCGGGGGTTGGACACAGATACGCAGTATTTT

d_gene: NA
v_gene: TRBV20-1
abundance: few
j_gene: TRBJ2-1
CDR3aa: CSACPVPIKNEQFF
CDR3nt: TGCAGTGCTTGCCCTGTACCAATCAAGAATGAGCAGTTCTTC

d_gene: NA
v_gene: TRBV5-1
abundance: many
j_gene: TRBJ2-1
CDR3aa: CARPEEQFF
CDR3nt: TGCGCCCGCCCAGAGGAGCAGTTCTTC

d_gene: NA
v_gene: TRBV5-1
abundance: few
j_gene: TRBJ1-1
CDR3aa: CASNLWGVGDTEAFF
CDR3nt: TGCGCCAGCAACCTATGGGGCGTTGGGGACACTGAAGCTTTCTTT

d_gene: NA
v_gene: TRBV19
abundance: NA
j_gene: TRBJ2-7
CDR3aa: CASSINAVAYEQYF
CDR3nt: TGTGCCAGTAGTATAAATGCGGTAGCCTACGAGCAGTACTTC

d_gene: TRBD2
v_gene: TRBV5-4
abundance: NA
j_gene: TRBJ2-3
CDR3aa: CASSLGRGGDTDTQYF
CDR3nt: TGTGCCAGCAGCTTGGGGCGGGGGGGGGACACAGATACGCAGTATTTT

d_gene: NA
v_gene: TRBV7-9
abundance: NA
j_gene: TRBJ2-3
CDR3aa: CASSSHRGWQYF
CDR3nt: TGTGCCAGCAGCTCACATCGGGGTTGGCAGTATTTT